This T cell receptor beta chain was obtained from a study of T cell clonality in common variable immunodeficiency. Findings and limits, study-wide: TCRbeta clonality was increased in CVID versus healthy controls. Patient heterogeneity in the CVID cohort limited correlations between repertoire features and clinical complications. Shared TCRbeta clones were fewer between CVID subjects than controls. In common variable immunodeficiency, TCR beta chains reportedly carried fewer deletions and N-nucleotide insertions.

TCRdb's copy holds only in-frame clones and misses some; the assay was immunoSEQ multiplex PCR. The data show tens of thousands of clones, with none appearing a single time. The V end lost 4 bases, the J end lost 8 bases, and 15 bases lay between the germline ends. The CDR3 consists of 14 residues. Looked up from germline, CDR1 is SGHTA and CDR2 is FQGNSA. The sample holds many counts of this clone. What it recognizes is unknown. The read falls 3 residues short of the CDR3 end, and the missing part is taken from the germline J gene. What was sequenced was peripheral blood mononuclear cells. This chain connects TRBV7-2 to TRBJ2-1; D is perhaps TRBD1 (5 bases). The sequence was collected from a person between 18 and 70 years old in good health. The CDR3 is CASSYSRVGDEQFF. The CDR3 bases that were read are TGTGCCAGCAGCTATTCCAGGGTTGGGGATGAG.